This passage covers 24 T cell receptor beta chains from one sample sequenced in a study of blood T cell repertoires in COVID-19. Method: immunoSEQ multiplex PCR; TCRdb's copy keeps in-frame clones and lacks some. The sample carries 54,000 or so clones, more than 75% recorded once. Sequenced: peripheral blood. The receptors derive from a woman aged 80 or over with acute or convalescent COVID-19.

CDR3 nucleotides: TGTGCCAGCAGCTCTCCAGGGAACACTGAAGCTTTCTTT. Protein product: CASSSPGNTEAFF. The gene calls are TRBV7-6 and TRBJ1-1; no reliable D call. Germline-derived CDR1 and CDR2 are SGHVS and FNYEAQ. V was cut by 4 bases and J by 1 base, with 7 bases left in between. The CDR3 runs 13 residues.

The chain combines TRBV27 with TRBJ2-6; the match to TRBD1 covers 7 bases. V was clipped by 5 bases and J by 3 bases; unmatched bases: 4. The CDR3 has 15 amino acids. CDR1 and CDR2 from the germline V gene are MNHEY and SMNVEV (reference sequence). CDR3 sequence: CASSPNRGGANVLTF. The CDR3 DNA sequence: TGTGCCAGCAGTCCAAACAGGGGTGGGGCCAACGTCCTGACTTTC.

This clone was recorded many times. The chain couples TRBV2 to TRBJ2-1; 15 nucleotides align to TRBD2. Germline V lookup: CDR1 SNHLY, CDR2 FYNNEI. Unmatched junction bases numbered 4, after V lost 5 bases and J lost 8 bases. The CDR3 has 15 amino acids. CDR3 coding DNA: TGTGCCAGCAGTTGGACTAGCGGGGGGGCCGATGAGCAGTTCTTC. The encoded protein is CASSWTSGGADEQFF.

V usage is TRBV28 and J usage is TRBJ2-7; perhaps TRBD1 as D (6 bases). Germline loops: CDR1 MDHEN, CDR2 SYDVKM. Trimming took off 8 bases at V and 6 bases at J, with 23 bases between the two ends. The CDR3 has 15 amino acids. The CDR3 DNA reads as TGTGCCAGCGCCACAACAGGGTCTGGGCCTCCCGAGCAGTACTTC. It translates to CASATTGSGPPEQYF.

The gene calls are TRBV19 and TRBJ1-1; 8 bases align to TRBD1. Germline V gene data show CDR1 as LNHDA and CDR2 as SQIVND (reference sequence). This CDR3 is built from 15 residues. Germline trimming cut 3 bases from V and 5 bases from J; bases unmatched to any gene: 8. The DNA of the CDR3 is TGTGCCAGTAGTATCCAACAGGGGGGAAAGACTGAAGCTTTCTTT. As protein: CASSIQQGGKTEAFF.

This chain joins TRBV7-9 and TRBJ1-3; 9 bases align to TRBD1. The CDR3 totals 15 residues. Trimming removed 5 bases from V and 3 bases from J; junction bases left unmatched: 5. Per germline, CDR1 SEHNR and CDR2 FQNEAQ (reference sequence). The CDR3 DNA follows: TGTGCCAGCAGCAAACAGGGGGCTAGTGGAAACACCATATATTTT. Its protein is CASSKQGASGNTIYF. Variable domain in full (rest from reference TRBV7-9 and TRBJ1-3): DTGVSQNPRHKITKRGQNVTFRCDPISEHNRLYWYRQTLGQGPEFLTYFQNEAQLEKSRLLSDRFSAERPKGSFSTLEIQRTEQGDSAMYLCASSKQGASGNTIYFGEGSWLTVV.

The V gene is TRBV12-5, the J gene TRBJ2-7, with 9 bases that match TRBD1. The CDR3 spans 14 residues. Germline-derived CDR1 and CDR2 are LGHNT and FRNRAP. V lost 3 bases to trimming and J lost 5 bases; unmatched junction nucleotides: 5. CDR3 sequence (DNA): TGTGCTAGTGGTTTAGGGACAGGGACCCACGAGCAGTACTTC. It specifies CASGLGTGTHEQYF.

The V and J genes are TRBV19 and TRBJ2-7; the match to TRBD1 covers 9 bases. Germline V CDR1 and CDR2: LNHDA, SQIVND (reference sequence). The CDR3 consists of 15 residues. V shed 6 bases, J shed 1 base, and the junction held 7 bases outside the gene matches. CDR3 DNA: TGTGCCAGTAGGAAAACCGGGACAGGGTCCTACGAGCAGTACTTC. Translation: CASRKTGTGSYEQYF.

The CDR3 here is CASSQNRDTEAFF. The CDR3 DNA follows: TGTGCCAGCTCACAAAACAGGGACACTGAAGCTTTCTTT. The chain uses TRBV18 and TRBJ1-1, with a tentative D call TRBD1 (6 bases). Between the trimmed V and J ends, which lost 4 bases and 3 bases, there was a span of 9 bases. The CDR3 is made up of 13 amino acids. Germline loops: CDR1 KGHSH, CDR2 LQKENI.

The V gene is TRBV5-1, the J gene TRBJ2-4, with TRBD2 matching over 7 bases. CDR1 is SGHRS, CDR2 YFSETQ, per germline. The CDR3 runs to 18 residues. V lost 4 bases and J lost 1; bases outside the gene matches: 14. This CDR3 is CASSPGGYRRLAKNIQYF. CDR3 DNA sequence: TGCGCCAGCAGCCCCGGGGGGTACAGGAGATTGGCCAAAAACATTCAGTACTTC.

J is TRBJ1-6 and V is TRBV9; TRBD1 agrees at 9 bases. Germline CDR1 reads SGDLS; CDR2 reads YYNGEE. The CDR3 is 16 amino acids. The junction had 12 bases not matched to a gene; V was cut back by 4 bases and J by 10 bases. Here the CDR3 reads CASSPHAGTGISPLHF. CDR3 DNA: TGTGCCAGCAGCCCCCATGCAGGGACAGGGATCTCACCCCTCCACTTT.

This clone occurred once. The chain links TRBV30 to TRBJ1-3; D is ambiguous. V shed 0 bases and J shed 2 bases, with 11 bases lying between them. Germline loops: CDR1 GTSNPN, CDR2 SVGIG (reference sequence). The CDR3 length is 15 residues. DNA for the CDR3: TGTGCCTGGAGTGTACCGGGAGGCACTGGAAACACCATATATTTT. This gives the protein CAWSVPGGTGNTIYF.

The chain is built from TRBV5-1 and TRBJ2-6, with D perhaps matching TRBD2 (5 bases). The germline gives CDR1 SGHRS, CDR2 YFSETQ. V was trimmed by 1 base and J by 4 bases, leaving 12 bases between them. The length of the CDR3 is 16 residues. CDR3 loop: CASSLSGRGGANVLTF. DNA of the CDR3: TGCGCCAGCAGCTTGTCAGGCCGGGGAGGGGCCAACGTCCTGACTTTC.

The chain uses TRBV6-5 and TRBJ1-6, with D perhaps matching TRBD1 (6 bases). Germline-derived CDR1 and CDR2 are MNHEY and SVGAGI. This CDR3 is built from 13 residues. Trimming removed 7 bases at V and 8 bases at J, with 12 bases between. The CDR3 DNA sequence: TGTGCCAGCATGGAGACAGGCCATTCACCCCTCCACTTT. Encoded protein: CASMETGHSPLHF.

V and J are TRBV15 and TRBJ1-6; weak D call: TRBD1 (5 bases). The CDR3 is 14 amino acids. Trimming pared 3 bases from V and 4 bases from J, leaving 7 bases between. From germline, CDR1 is LNHNV and CDR2 YYDKDF (reference sequence). The CDR3 nucleotides are TGTGCCACCAGCAGGCGGGGGTATAATTCACCCCTCCACTTT. Encoded protein: CATSRRGYNSPLHF. Full variable domain (outside the CDR3, taken from reference TRBV15 and TRBJ1-6): DAMVIQNPRYQVTQFGKPVTLSCSQTLNHNVMYWYQQKSSQAPKLLFHYYDKDFNNEADTPDNFQSRRPNTSFCFLDIRSPGLGDTAMYLCATSRRGYNSPLHFGNGTRLTVT.

This chain joins TRBV2 and TRBJ2-1, with no clear D. Germline V gives CDR1 SNHLY, CDR2 FYNNEI. V lost 3 bases and J 3 bases, leaving 6 bases between the germline ends. The CDR3 has 13 amino acids. DNA for the CDR3: TGTGCCAGCAGTGATTCGGGCTACAATGAGCAGTTCTTC. It translates to CASSDSGYNEQFF.

This clone came up once. The chain couples TRBV27 to TRBJ1-6; 9 nucleotides match TRBD1. Unmatched junction bases numbered 12, after V lost 5 bases and J lost 10 bases. Germline assignment: CDR1 MNHEY and CDR2 SMNVEV (reference sequence). CDR3 size: 16 residues. The CDR3 loop reads CASSVDGTGFRSPLHF. The DNA for the CDR3 is TGTGCCAGCAGTGTAGACGGGACAGGGTTTCGATCACCCCTCCACTTT.

The chain joins TRBV2 to TRBJ1-2; the D is unclear. Germline V gene data show CDR1 as SNHLY and CDR2 as FYNNEI. Trimming left V 7 bases short and J 2 bases short, with 11 bases between. This CDR3 comprises 13 residues. This CDR3 is CASTPDLNYGYTF. CDR3 bases: TGTGCCAGCACCCCGGACTTAAACTATGGCTACACCTTC. Looking up the rest from reference TRBV2 and TRBJ1-2 gives the full variable domain: EPEVTQTPSHQVTQMGQEVILRCVPISNHLYFYWYRQILGQKVEFLVSFYNNEISEKSEIFDDQFSVERPDGSNFTLKIRSTKLEDSAMYFCASTPDLNYGYTFGSGTRLTVV.

This rearrangement joins TRBV27 to TRBJ2-5; 9 bases fit TRBD2. This CDR3 has 14 residues. Germline-derived CDR1 and CDR2 are MNHEY and SMNVEV (reference sequence). The trim removed 2 bases at V and 2 bases at J, leaving 0 bases unmatched. As DNA, the CDR3 is TGTGCCAGCAGTTTAGCGGGGGGGCAAGAGACCCAGTACTTC. Translated: CASSLAGGQETQYF.

This rearrangement joins TRBV7-8 to TRBJ2-1, with 9 bases that match TRBD1. The CDR3 extends over 15 amino acids. Trimming removed 1 base from V and 4 bases from J; junction bases left unmatched: 2. From germline, CDR1 is SGHVS and CDR2 FQNEAQ. The CDR3 DNA reads TGTGCCAGCAGCTTAGACAGGGGGCCTTACAATGAGCAGTTCTTC. Its protein is CASSLDRGPYNEQFF.

This chain links TRBV24-1 with TRBJ2-3; D is uncertain. CDR3 length equals 14 residues. CDR1 is KGHDR and CDR2 is SFDVKD in the germline V gene. The V gene lost 4 bases and the J gene lost 4 bases, with 11 bases spanning the gap. CDR3 region: CATSETARSDTQYF. DNA for the CDR3: TGTGCCACCAGTGAAACCGCGCGGTCAGATACGCAGTATTTT.

V gene TRBV5-1 combines with J gene TRBJ2-5; TRBD1 matches 10 bases. V gave up 0 bases and J gave up 2 bases; unmatched junction bases: 4. This CDR3 is built from 16 residues. Germline lookup yields CDR1 SGHRS and CDR2 YFSETQ. The CDR3 bases are TGCGCCAGCAGCTTGGAGACAGGGGGCCGTCAAGAGACCCAGTACTTC. This codes for CASSLETGGRQETQYF.

This sequence joins TRBV6-5 and TRBJ1-1; TRBD1 is a possible D gene (5 bases). The CDR3 is made up of 15 amino acids. The V and J ends lost 11 bases and 0 bases respectively, with 19 bases between them. CDR1 MNHEY and CDR2 SVGAGI come from the germline V gene. The CDR3 here is CAGRLHQGLNTEAFF. In DNA, the CDR3 is TGTGCCGGCCGATTACACCAGGGTTTGAACACTGAAGCTTTCTTT.

The chain is built from TRBV28 and TRBJ1-1; TRBD1 aligns across 11 bases. CDR3 length equals 15 residues. With 8 bases clipped from V and 1 base from J, the junction kept 6 bases outside the gene matches. The V gene's germline CDR1 is MDHEN and CDR2 SYDVKM. CDR3 sequence reads: CASRTGGAGNTEAFF. CDR3 DNA sequence: TGTGCCAGCCGGACAGGGGGCGCAGGGAACACTGAAGCTTTCTTT.